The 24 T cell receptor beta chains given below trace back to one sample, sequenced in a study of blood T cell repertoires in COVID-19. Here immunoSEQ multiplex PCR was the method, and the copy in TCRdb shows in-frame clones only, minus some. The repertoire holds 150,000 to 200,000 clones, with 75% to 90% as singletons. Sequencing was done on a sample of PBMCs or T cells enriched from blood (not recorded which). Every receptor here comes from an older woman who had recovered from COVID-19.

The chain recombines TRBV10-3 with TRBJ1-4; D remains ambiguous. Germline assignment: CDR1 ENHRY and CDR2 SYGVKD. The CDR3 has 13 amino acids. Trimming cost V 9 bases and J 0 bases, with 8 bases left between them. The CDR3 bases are TGTGCCATTAACGCAGCAACTAATGAAAAACTGTTTTTT. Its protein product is CAINAATNEKLFF.

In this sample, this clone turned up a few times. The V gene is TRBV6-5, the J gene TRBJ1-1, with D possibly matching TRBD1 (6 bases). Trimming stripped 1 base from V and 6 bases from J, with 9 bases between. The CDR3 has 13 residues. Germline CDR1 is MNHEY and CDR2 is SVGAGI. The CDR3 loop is CASSYLGQPEAFF. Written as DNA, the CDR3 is TGTGCCAGCAGTTACTTAGGACAGCCTGAAGCTTTCTTT.

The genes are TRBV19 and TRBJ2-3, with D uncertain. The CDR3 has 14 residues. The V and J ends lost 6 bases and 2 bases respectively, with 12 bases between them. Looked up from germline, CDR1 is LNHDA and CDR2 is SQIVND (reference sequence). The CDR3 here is CASREGGSTDTQYF. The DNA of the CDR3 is TGTGCCAGTAGAGAAGGCGGTTCCACAGATACGCAGTATTTT.

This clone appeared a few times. The CDR3 coding sequence is TGTGCCAGCAGCCGACTGACTGGGGAGCAGTACTTC. Protein sequence: CASSRLTGEQYF. The chain carries TRBV6-5 and TRBJ2-7, with D hard to call. The CDR3 extends over 12 amino acids. V was cut by 6 bases and J by 7 bases, with 13 bases left in between. Germline V CDR1 and CDR2: MNHEY, SVGAGI.

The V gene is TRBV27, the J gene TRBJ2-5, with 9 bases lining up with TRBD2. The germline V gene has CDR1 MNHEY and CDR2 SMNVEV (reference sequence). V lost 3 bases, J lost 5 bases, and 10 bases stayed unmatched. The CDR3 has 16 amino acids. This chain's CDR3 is CASSFVGGGAFETQYF. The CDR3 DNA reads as TGTGCCAGCAGTTTCGTTGGCGGGGGGGCCTTTGAGACCCAGTACTTC.

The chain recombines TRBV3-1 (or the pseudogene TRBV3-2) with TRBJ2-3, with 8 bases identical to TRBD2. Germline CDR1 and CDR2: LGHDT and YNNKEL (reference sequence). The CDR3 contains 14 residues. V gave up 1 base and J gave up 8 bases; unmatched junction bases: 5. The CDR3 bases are TGTGCCAGCAGCCAAGTACTAGCGGCGGGTACGCAGTATTTT. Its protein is CASSQVLAAGTQYF.

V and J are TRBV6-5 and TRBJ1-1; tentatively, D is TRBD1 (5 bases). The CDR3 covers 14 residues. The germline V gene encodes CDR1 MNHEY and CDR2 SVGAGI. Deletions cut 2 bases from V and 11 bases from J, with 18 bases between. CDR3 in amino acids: CASSYQTGLRSAFF. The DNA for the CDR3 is TGTGCCAGCAGTTACCAAACGGGACTTCGTTCGGCTTTCTTT.

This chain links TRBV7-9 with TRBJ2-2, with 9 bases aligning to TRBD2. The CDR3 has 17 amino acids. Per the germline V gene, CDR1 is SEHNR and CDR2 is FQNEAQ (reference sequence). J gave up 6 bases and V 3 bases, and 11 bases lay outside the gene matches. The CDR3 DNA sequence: TGTGCCAGCAGCTTTCCCCCAGGACTAGCGACCTCCGGGGAGCTGTTTTTT. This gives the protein CASSFPPGLATSGELFF.

The CDR3 protein is CASSVNSRTGELFF. In DNA, the CDR3 is TGTGCCAGCAGTGTTAACTCTCGCACCGGGGAGCTGTTTTTT. This chain uses TRBV2 with TRBJ2-2; no firm D call. CDR3 length: 14 amino acids. Trimming left V 4 bases short and J 4 bases short, with 10 bases between. Germline CDR1 reads SNHLY; CDR2 reads FYNNEI.

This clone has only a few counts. This CDR3 is CASIGYPAYGYTF. The CDR3 DNA sequence: TGTGCCAGCATCGGTTACCCTGCTTATGGCTACACCTTC. V gene TRBV28 combines with J gene TRBJ1-2; unclear D gene. The CDR3 loop spans 13 amino acids. CDR1 MDHEN and CDR2 SYDVKM come from the germline V gene. Deletions cut 7 bases from V and 5 bases from J, with 14 bases between.

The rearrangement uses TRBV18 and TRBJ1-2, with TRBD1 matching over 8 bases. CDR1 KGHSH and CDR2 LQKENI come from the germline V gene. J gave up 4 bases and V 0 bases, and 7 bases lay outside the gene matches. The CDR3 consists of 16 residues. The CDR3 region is CASSPPIQGVSYGYTF. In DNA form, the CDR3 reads TGTGCCAGCTCACCACCAATACAGGGGGTTTCCTATGGCTACACCTTC.

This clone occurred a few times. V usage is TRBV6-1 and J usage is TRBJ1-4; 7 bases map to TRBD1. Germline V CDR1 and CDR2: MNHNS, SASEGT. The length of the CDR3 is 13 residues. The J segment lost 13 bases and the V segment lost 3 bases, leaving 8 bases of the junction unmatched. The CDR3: CASSDGQVARLFF. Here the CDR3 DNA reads TGTGCCAGCAGTGATGGACAGGTTGCGAGACTGTTTTTT.

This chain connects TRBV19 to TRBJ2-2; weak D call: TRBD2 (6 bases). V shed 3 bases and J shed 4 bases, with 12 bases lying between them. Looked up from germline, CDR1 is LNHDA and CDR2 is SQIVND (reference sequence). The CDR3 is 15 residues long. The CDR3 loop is CASSMSGGSTGELFF. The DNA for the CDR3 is TGTGCCAGTAGTATGAGTGGAGGGTCCACCGGGGAGCTGTTTTTT.

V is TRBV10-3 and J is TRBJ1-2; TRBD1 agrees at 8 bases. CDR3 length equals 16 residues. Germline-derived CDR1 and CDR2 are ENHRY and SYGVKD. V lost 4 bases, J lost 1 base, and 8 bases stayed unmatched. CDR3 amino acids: CAISGLQGAVNYGYTF. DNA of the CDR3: TGTGCCATCAGTGGGCTTCAGGGGGCCGTTAACTATGGCTACACCTTC.

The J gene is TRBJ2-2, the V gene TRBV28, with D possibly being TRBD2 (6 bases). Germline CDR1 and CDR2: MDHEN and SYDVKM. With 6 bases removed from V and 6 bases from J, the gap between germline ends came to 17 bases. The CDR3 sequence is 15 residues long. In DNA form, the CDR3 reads TGTGCCAGCAGCCCCCCGGGGGTTTATTCCGGGGAGCTGTTTTTT. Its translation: CASSPPGVYSGELFF.

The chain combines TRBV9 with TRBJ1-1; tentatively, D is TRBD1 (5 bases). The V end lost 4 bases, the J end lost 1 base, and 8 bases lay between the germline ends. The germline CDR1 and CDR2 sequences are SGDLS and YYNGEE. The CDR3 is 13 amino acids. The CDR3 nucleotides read TGTGCCAGCAGCTCAGGACAGAACACTGAAGCTTTCTTT. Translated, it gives CASSSGQNTEAFF.

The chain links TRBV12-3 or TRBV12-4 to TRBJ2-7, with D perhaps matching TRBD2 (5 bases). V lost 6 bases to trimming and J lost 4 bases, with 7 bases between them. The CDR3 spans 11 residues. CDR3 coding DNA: TGTGCCAGCAGCCCGGGGTACGAGCAGTACTTC. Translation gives CASSPGYEQYF.

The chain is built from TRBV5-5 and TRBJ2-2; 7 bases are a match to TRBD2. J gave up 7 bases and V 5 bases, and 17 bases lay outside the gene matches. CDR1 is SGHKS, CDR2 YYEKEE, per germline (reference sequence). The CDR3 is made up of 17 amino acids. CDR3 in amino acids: CASSKSTGTMSHGELFF. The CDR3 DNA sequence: TGTGCCAGCAGTAAAAGTACCGGGACTATGAGTCACGGGGAGCTGTTTTTT.

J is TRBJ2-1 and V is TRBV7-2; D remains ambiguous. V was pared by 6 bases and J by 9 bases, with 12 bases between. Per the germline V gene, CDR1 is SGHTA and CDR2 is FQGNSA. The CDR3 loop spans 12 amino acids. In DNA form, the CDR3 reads TGTGCCAGCAGACTAATCCCTAGTGAGCAGTTCTTC. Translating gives CASRLIPSEQFF. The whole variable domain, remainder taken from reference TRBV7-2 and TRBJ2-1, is GAGVSQSPSNKVTEKGKDVELRCDPISGHTALYWYRQSLGQGLEFLIYFQGNSAPDKSGLPSDRFSAERTGGSVSTLTIQRTQQEDSAVYLCASRLIPSEQFFGPGTRLTVL.

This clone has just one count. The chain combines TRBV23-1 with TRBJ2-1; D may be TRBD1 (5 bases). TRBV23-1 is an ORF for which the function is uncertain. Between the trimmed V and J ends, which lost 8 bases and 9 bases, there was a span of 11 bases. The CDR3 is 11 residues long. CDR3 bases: TGCGCCAGCCAGGGCATTGGTGAGCAGTTCTTC. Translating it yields CASQGIGEQFF.

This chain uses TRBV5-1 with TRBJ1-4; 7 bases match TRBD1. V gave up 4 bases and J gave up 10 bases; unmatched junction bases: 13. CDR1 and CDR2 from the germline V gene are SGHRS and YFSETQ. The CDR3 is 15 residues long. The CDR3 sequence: CASSGGATGAGKLFF. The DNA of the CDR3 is TGCGCCAGCAGCGGTGGAGCTACAGGGGCTGGAAAACTGTTTTTT. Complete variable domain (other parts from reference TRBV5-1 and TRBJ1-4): KAGVTQTPRYLIKTRGQQVTLSCSPISGHRSVSWYQQTPGQGLQFLFEYFSETQRNKGNFPGRFSGRQFSNSRSEMNVSTLELGDSALYLCASSGGATGAGKLFFGSGTQLSVL.

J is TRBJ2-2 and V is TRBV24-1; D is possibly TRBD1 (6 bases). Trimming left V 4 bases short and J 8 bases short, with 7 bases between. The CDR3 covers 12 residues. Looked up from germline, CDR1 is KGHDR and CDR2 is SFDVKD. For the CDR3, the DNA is TGTGCCACCAGTGAAGGGACAGGGGAGCTGTTTTTT. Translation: CATSEGTGELFF.

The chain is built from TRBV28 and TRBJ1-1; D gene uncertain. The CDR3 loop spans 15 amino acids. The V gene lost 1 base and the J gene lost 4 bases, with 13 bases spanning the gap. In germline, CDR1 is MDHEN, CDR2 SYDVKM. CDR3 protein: CASSLLTGKSTEAFF. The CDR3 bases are TGTGCCAGCAGTTTATTAACCGGTAAGAGCACTGAAGCTTTCTTT.

The CDR3 spells CATTLEEKLFF. The CDR3 DNA reads TGTGCCACCACTTTAGAGGAAAAACTGTTTTTT. The chain couples TRBV24-1 to TRBJ1-4; D ambiguous. Trimming shortened V by 8 bases and J by 8 bases, and 8 bases separated the two germline ends. Germline loops: CDR1 KGHDR, CDR2 SFDVKD. The CDR3 extends over 11 amino acids.